These T cell receptor beta chains were read from a single sample in a study of T-cell reconstitution after alpha-beta-depleted transplantation in children. MiXCR, applied by TCRdb to the PCR reads, yields one record per CDR3 protein. The sample consists of 490,000 or so distinct CDR3 sequences, about an eighth of them appearing once. The sample consisted of PBMCs from the stem cell graft donor, taken from the stem cell graft. The receptors come from a human donor who donated a stem cell graft to a child with combined immunodeficiency. CDR3s include the opening cysteine and the closing phenylalanine or tryptophan. A D gene is named only where the DNA matches it firmly. Size values are once, few and many counts, or a class for expanded clones, and some rows have none.

d_call | j_call | clone_size | cdr3_length | v_call | cdr3_aa
TRBD1 | TRBJ2-5 | few | 14 | TRBV9 | CASSVDRGLKTQYF
NA | TRBJ2-7 | NA | 12 | TRBV10-3 | CAIRDLISEQYF
NA | TRBJ2-7 | few | 12 | TRBV11-2 | CASNQGSYEQYF
TRBD2 | TRBJ2-5 | NA | 19 | TRBV7-3 | CASSLKGRTSGGEKETQYF
TRBD1 | TRBJ2-5 | NA | 14 | TRBV27 | CASSLRQGGQTQYF
NA | TRBJ2-4 | few | 17 | TRBV28 | CASSFSRQELAKNIQYF
NA | TRBJ2-7 | few | 13 | TRBV9 | CASSAPTSPEQYF
TRBD2 | TRBJ2-2 | NA | 15 | TRBV5-1 | CASSITSGGTGELFF
NA | TRBJ1-5 | few | 12 | TRBV12-3/TRBV12-4 | CASSPVEWPQHF
NA | TRBJ2-1 | few | 12 | TRBV12-3/TRBV12-4 | CASSSGGTEQFF
NA | TRBJ2-7 | few | 17 | TRBV4-3 | CASSQFLREAYPYEQYF
NA | TRBJ1-4 | NA | 12 | TRBV20-1 | CSAGATNEKLFF
NA | TRBJ1-6 | few | 15 | TRBV3-1 | CASSQAGKGPTPLHF
NA | TRBJ2-1 | many | 16 | TRBV11-2 | CASSSSRGGKNNEQFF
NA | TRBJ1-2 | NA | 13 | TRBV6-1 | CASSERRDYGYTF
NA | TRBJ2-1 | few | 17 | TRBV4-2 | CASSQDRGGPSYNEQFF
TRBD1 | TRBJ2-7 | few | 18 | TRBV20-1 | CSAASDWESGQGTYEQYF
TRBD2 | TRBJ2-3 | few | 15 | TRBV20-1 | CSAARLAGVPDTQYF
NA | TRBJ2-2 | few | 14 | TRBV14 | CASSQHTGTGELFF
TRBD2 | TRBJ2-1 | NA | 15 | TRBV27 | CASSSLSGGADEQFF
NA | TRBJ2-7 | many | 12 | TRBV28 | CASGSILRVQYF
NA | TRBJ1-2 | NA | 13 | TRBV20-1 | CSAPFGDPYGYTF
TRBD1 | TRBJ2-3 | many | 12 | TRBV20-1 | CSTDRDPDTQYF
NA | TRBJ2-5 | NA | 13 | TRBV3-1 | CASSQDSGGTQYF
NA | TRBJ2-7 | few | 12 | TRBV2 | CASSEGSAEQYF
TRBD1 | TRBJ2-7 | few | 16 | TRBV5-1 | CASSLTQGARPYEQYF
NA | TRBJ2-1 | many | 15 | TRBV7-2 | CASSLASNSYNEQFF
NA | TRBJ2-7 | few | 17 | TRBV28 | CASSLVPYWVRGHEQYF
TRBD1 | TRBJ2-1 | few | 15 | TRBV24-1 | CATSQSRDRVDEQFF
NA | TRBJ2-2 | NA | 15 | TRBV5-1 | CASSFQGPYTGELFF
TRBD1 | TRBJ1-4 | NA | 16 | TRBV20-1 | CSARWGQGARNEKLFF
TRBD2 | TRBJ2-7 | many | 15 | TRBV10-3 | CAISSKRGGQGEQYF